This T cell receptor (beta chain) originates from a study of shared clonotypes between healthy human individuals. As for the study in general: The plates for each donor numbered three CD4 naive, three CD4 memory, two CD8 naive and one CD8 memory.

About this clone itself: Its antigen remains unidentified.

Study observations and caveats: Sampling involved blood alone; tissue repertoires likely differ.

Assay: immunoSEQ multiplex PCR; the TCRdb copy retains only in-frame clones and omits some. This table holds millions of clones, about 92% found once. It was into CD45RA+ naive and CD45RA-negative memory subsets that the CD4+ cells were split. The TCR originated in a man younger than 35 in good health. The sequenced material came from naive CD4+ T cells sorted from blood. Subset: CD45RA+ positively selected.

This chain's CDR3 is CASTQTGAREQYF. CDR3 nucleotide sequence: TGTGCCAGCACCCAGACAGGGGCGCGGGAGCAGTACTTC. This chain joins TRBV6-5 and TRBJ2-7; 8 bases agree with TRBD1. CDR3 length: 13 residues. Trimming cost V 7 bases and J 7 bases; bases outside gene matches: 9. Germline CDR1 and CDR2: MNHEY and SVGAGI.